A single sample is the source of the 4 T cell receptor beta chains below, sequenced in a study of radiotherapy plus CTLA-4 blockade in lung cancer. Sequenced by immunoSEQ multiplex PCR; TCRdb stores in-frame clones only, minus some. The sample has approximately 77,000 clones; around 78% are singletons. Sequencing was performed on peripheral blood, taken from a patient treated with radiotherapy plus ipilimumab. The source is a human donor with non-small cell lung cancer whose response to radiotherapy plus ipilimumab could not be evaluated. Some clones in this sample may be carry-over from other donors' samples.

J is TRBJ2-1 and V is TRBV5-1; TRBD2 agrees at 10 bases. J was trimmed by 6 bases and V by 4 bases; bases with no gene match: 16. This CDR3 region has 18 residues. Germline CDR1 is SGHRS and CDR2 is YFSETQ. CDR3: CASSPRPTSGASGNEQFF. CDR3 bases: TGCGCCAGCAGCCCGCGACCTACTAGCGGGGCCTCCGGCAATGAGCAGTTCTTC.

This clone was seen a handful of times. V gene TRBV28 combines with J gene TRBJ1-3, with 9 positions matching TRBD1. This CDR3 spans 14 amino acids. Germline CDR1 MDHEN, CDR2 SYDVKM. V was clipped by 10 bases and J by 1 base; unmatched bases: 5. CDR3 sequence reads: CATQQGASGNTIYF. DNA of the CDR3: TGTGCCACCCAACAGGGGGCGTCTGGAAACACCATATATTTT. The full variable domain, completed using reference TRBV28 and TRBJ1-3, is DVKVTQSSRYLVKRTGEKVFLECVQDMDHENMFWYRQDPGLGLRLIYFSYDVKMKEKGDIPEGYSVSREKKERFSLILESASTNQTSMYLCATQQGASGNTIYFGEGSWLTVV.

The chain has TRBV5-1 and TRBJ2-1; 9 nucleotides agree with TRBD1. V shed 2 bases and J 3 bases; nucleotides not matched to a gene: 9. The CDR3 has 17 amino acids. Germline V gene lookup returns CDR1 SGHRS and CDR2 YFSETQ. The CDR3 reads CASSFGPPGQGYNEQFF. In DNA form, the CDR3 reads TGCGCCAGCAGCTTTGGGCCTCCGGGACAGGGCTACAATGAGCAGTTCTTC.

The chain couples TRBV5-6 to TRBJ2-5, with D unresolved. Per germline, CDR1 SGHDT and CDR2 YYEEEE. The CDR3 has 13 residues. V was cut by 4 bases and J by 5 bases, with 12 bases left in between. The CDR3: CASSPRTGETQYF. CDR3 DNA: TGTGCCAGCAGCCCCCGTACCGGTGAGACCCAGTACTTC.